A single sample gave rise to the 29 T cell receptor beta chains below, sequenced in a study of STAT5B mutations in CD4+ large granular lymphocyte leukemia. Measured with immunoSEQ multiplex PCR; TCRdb has only the in-frame clones, and not every one. Among tens of thousands of clones listed, 82% were seen once. The specimen sequenced was CD4+ T cells from blood buffy coats. The receptors stem from a human donor in good health.

This clone was seen once. This sequence joins TRBV6-5 and TRBJ2-7; D possibly corresponds to TRBD1 (5 bases). The germline V and J ends were trimmed by 10 bases and 5 bases, with 18 bases remaining between them. This CDR3 region has 13 residues. The germline CDR1 and CDR2 sequences are MNHEY and SVGAGI. The CDR3 DNA reads as TGTGCCACTAAAAGGGGCAGGAACGACGAGCAGTACTTC. Protein product: CATKRGRNDEQYF.

This chain joins TRBV7-2 and TRBJ1-1; D might be TRBD1 (6 bases). V was trimmed by 5 bases and J by 0 bases, leaving 10 bases between them. Germline V gives CDR1 SGHTA, CDR2 FQGNSA. The CDR3 sequence is 14 residues long. This chain's CDR3 is CASSRTDMNTEAFF. The DNA of the CDR3 is TGTGCCAGCAGCCGGACAGATATGAACACTGAAGCTTTCTTT.

This clone came up once. The V call is TRBV2, the J call TRBJ2-4; tentative D call: TRBD1 (6 bases). Per the germline V gene, CDR1 is SNHLY and CDR2 is FYNNEI. V lost 1 base and J lost 7, with 8 bases in between. The CDR3 is 13 amino acids. The CDR3 DNA follows: TGTGCCAGCAGTGAAGAGCAGGGGAACATTCAGTACTTC. This codes for CASSEEQGNIQYF. Complete variable domain (other parts from reference TRBV2 and TRBJ2-4): EPEVTQTPSHQVTQMGQEVILRCVPISNHLYFYWYRQILGQKVEFLVSFYNNEISEKSEIFDDQFSVERPDGSNFTLKIRSTKLEDSAMYFCASSEEQGNIQYFGAGTRLSVL.

The chain employs TRBV7-2 and TRBJ1-3, with 8 positions matching TRBD1. This CDR3 region has 15 residues. The ends lost 5 bases at V and 3 bases at J; junction bases unmatched: 6. Germline CDR1 reads SGHTA; CDR2 reads FQGNSA. The CDR3: CASSAGTGDGNTIYF. The CDR3 coding sequence is TGTGCCAGCAGCGCCGGGACAGGAGATGGAAACACCATATATTTT.

This clone was detected only a few times. J is TRBJ1-2 and V is TRBV5-1; D perhaps matches TRBD1 (5 bases). CDR1 SGHRS and CDR2 YFSETQ come from the germline V gene. V was cut by 4 bases and J by 4 bases, with 14 bases left in between. This CDR3 spans 14 amino acids. CDR3 nucleotides: TGCGCCAGCAGCCCCGATGAGGGGTTCTATGGCTACACCTTC. Encoded protein: CASSPDEGFYGYTF.

This clone was found a few times. The chain couples TRBV7-9 to TRBJ1-2; D is unresolved. The V end was cut by 4 bases, the J end by 0 bases, with 6 bases between. This CDR3 comprises 13 residues. CDR1 and CDR2 from the germline V gene are SEHNR and FQNEAQ (reference sequence). This CDR3 reads CASSYGSNYGYTF. The CDR3 DNA reads as TGTGCCAGCAGCTATGGGTCTAACTATGGCTACACCTTC.

This chain uses TRBV7-9 with TRBJ2-7, with D possibly TRBD2 on 6 matching bases. The germline gives CDR1 SEHNR, CDR2 FQNEAQ (reference sequence). CDR3 length: 12 amino acids. The V gene lost 5 bases and the J gene lost 3 bases, with 8 bases spanning the gap. The CDR3 spells CASSPAGYEQYF. CDR3 in DNA: TGTGCCAGCAGCCCAGCGGGCTACGAGCAGTACTTC.

In this sample, this clone turned up a few times. V is TRBV19 and J is TRBJ2-7; 8 nucleotides match TRBD2. The germline V gene encodes CDR1 LNHDA and CDR2 SQIVND (reference sequence). The ends lost 3 bases at V and 2 bases at J; junction bases unmatched: 6. This CDR3 comprises 15 residues. The CDR3: CASSMGQAGAYEQYF. The CDR3 DNA sequence: TGTGCCAGTAGTATGGGGCAAGCGGGAGCCTACGAGCAGTACTTC. Using reference TRBV19 and TRBJ2-7 for the parts outside the CDR3, the full variable domain is DGGITQSPKYLFRKEGQNVTLSCEQNLNHDAMYWYRQDPGQGLRLIYYSQIVNDFQKGDIAEGYSVSREKKESFPLTVTSAQKNPTAFYLCASSMGQAGAYEQYFGPGTRLTVT.

The genes are TRBV7-2 and TRBJ2-1; 8 bases align to TRBD1. V lost 0 bases, J lost 5 bases, and 3 bases stayed unmatched. Germline assignment: CDR1 SGHTA and CDR2 FQGNSA. CDR3 length: 15 amino acids. The CDR3 DNA follows: TGTGCCAGCAGCTTAGCCGGGACAGGAAACAATGAGCAGTTCTTC. Amino acid sequence: CASSLAGTGNNEQFF. The entire variable domain, with the rest obtained from reference TRBV7-2 and TRBJ2-1, is as follows: GAGVSQSPSNKVTEKGKDVELRCDPISGHTALYWYRQSLGQGLEFLIYFQGNSAPDKSGLPSDRFSAERTGGSVSTLTIQRTQQEDSAVYLCASSLAGTGNNEQFFGPGTRLTVL.

This clone came up once. J is TRBJ2-2 and V is TRBV5-4, with D possibly being TRBD2 (5 bases). The CDR3 is made up of 16 amino acids. The germline CDR1 and CDR2 sequences are SGHNT and YYREEE (reference sequence). V lost 0 bases, J lost 4 bases, and 13 bases lay in between. For the CDR3, the DNA is TGTGCCAGCAGCTTGGCTGGGCGGGCGAGCACCGGGGAGCTGTTTTTT. Protein product: CASSLAGRASTGELFF.

The chain employs TRBV6-1 and TRBJ1-1; D remains ambiguous. V lost 2 bases and J lost 10, with 8 bases in between. Per germline, CDR1 MNHNS and CDR2 SASEGT. The length of the CDR3 is 11 residues. The CDR3 nucleotides read TGTGCCAGCAGTGAATGGGAAGGAGCTTTCTTT. Amino acids: CASSEWEGAFF.

This rearrangement joins TRBV5-1 to TRBJ2-5, with 7 positions matching TRBD1. Germline V lookup: CDR1 SGHRS, CDR2 YFSETQ. This CDR3 region has 14 residues. The ends lost 4 bases at V and 4 bases at J; junction bases unmatched: 7. The DNA of the CDR3 is TGCGCCAGCAGCAGCCGACAGGGCGGAGAGACCCAGTACTTC. It yields the protein CASSSRQGGETQYF.

This clone was detected a few times. The chain carries TRBV5-1 and TRBJ1-2; 8 bases fit TRBD1. Trimming removed 4 bases from V and 4 bases from J; junction bases left unmatched: 6. CDR3 length: 14 amino acids. Germline V gives CDR1 SGHRS, CDR2 YFSETQ. This chain's CDR3 is CASSVGDRIYGYTF. DNA for the CDR3: TGCGCCAGCAGCGTTGGGGACAGGATCTATGGCTACACCTTC.

The genes are TRBV4-3 and TRBJ2-6, with a weak D call TRBD1 (6 bases). Trimming stripped 2 bases from V and 4 bases from J, with 9 bases between. This CDR3 is 15 amino acids long. The germline gives CDR1 LGHNA, CDR2 YSLEER. CDR3 protein: CASSQQGTGANVLTF. In nucleotides, the CDR3 is TGCGCCAGCAGCCAACAGGGGACCGGGGCCAACGTCCTGACTTTC.

This clone was detected a few times. V and J are TRBV2 and TRBJ1-4, with D perhaps TRBD1 (6 bases). CDR3 length: 14 amino acids. The V gene's germline CDR1 is SNHLY and CDR2 FYNNEI. The ends were cut back, 7 bases at V and 1 base at J, with 10 bases in the middle. CDR3 DNA sequence: TGTGCCAGCACGGAGACAGGAACTAATGAAAAACTGTTTTTT. It specifies CASTETGTNEKLFF.

The rearrangement links TRBV2 to TRBJ2-5, with no clear D. The CDR3 is made up of 14 amino acids. From germline, CDR1 is SNHLY and CDR2 FYNNEI. Trimming took 0 bases from V and 7 from J, leaving 12 bases between them. The CDR3 is CASSEAKRGATQYF. DNA of the CDR3: TGTGCCAGCAGTGAAGCTAAGAGAGGCGCGACCCAGTACTTC. Full variable domain (rest looked up from reference TRBV2 and TRBJ2-5): EPEVTQTPSHQVTQMGQEVILRCVPISNHLYFYWYRQILGQKVEFLVSFYNNEISEKSEIFDDQFSVERPDGSNFTLKIRSTKLEDSAMYFCASSEAKRGATQYFGPGTRLLVL.

The chain is built from TRBV2 and TRBJ1-4; 7 bases are a match to TRBD1. This CDR3 has 13 residues. V shed 6 bases, J shed 8 bases, and the junction held 6 bases outside the gene matches. Germline assignment: CDR1 SNHLY and CDR2 FYNNEI. The DNA for the CDR3 is TGTGCCAGCAGAGGTGGACAGGCCGAAAAACTGTTTTTT. This codes for CASRGGQAEKLFF.

V is TRBV7-2 and J is TRBJ2-1; D is undetermined. The CDR3 extends over 15 amino acids. The V and J ends lost 5 bases and 0 bases respectively, with 11 bases between them. The germline CDR1 and CDR2 sequences are SGHTA and FQGNSA. The CDR3 DNA reads as TGTGCCAGCAGCCCCCAGGTGAGCTCCTACAATGAGCAGTTCTTC. It yields the protein CASSPQVSSYNEQFF.

This clone has a handful of counts. This chain joins TRBV6-5 and TRBJ1-4; possible D gene TRBD1, 5 bases. Per germline, CDR1 MNHEY and CDR2 SVGAGI. V dropped 2 bases and J dropped 5 bases, with 12 bases sitting between them. The CDR3 runs 15 residues. CDR3 DNA sequence: TGTGCCAGCAGTTACAGTCGGCAGGGAAATGAAAAACTGTTTTTT. This gives the protein CASSYSRQGNEKLFF.

The chain is built from TRBV10-3 and TRBJ2-3, with D possibly being TRBD2 (5 bases). CDR3 length: 15 amino acids. Deletions cut 2 bases from V and 3 bases from J, with 12 bases between. Germline V gene sequence: CDR1 ENHRY, CDR2 SYGVKD. The CDR3 DNA reads as TGTGCCATCAGTGAGGGTGCTAGCAGTACAGATACGCAGTATTTT. Translated: CAISEGASSTDTQYF.

The V gene is TRBV29-1, the J gene TRBJ1-2, with 7 bases identical to TRBD1. This CDR3 has 16 amino acids. Looked up from germline, CDR1 is SQVTM and CDR2 is ANQGSEA. Trimming at V came to 0 bases and at J to 0 bases, leaving 7 bases not matched to a gene. The CDR3, as DNA: TGCAGCGTTGAAGAGTTAGGGACAGTGGCTAACTATGGCTACACCTTC. This translates into CSVEELGTVANYGYTF. Combining the CDR3 with reference TRBV29-1 and TRBJ1-2 gives the whole variable domain SAVISQKPSRDICQRGTSLTIQCQVDSQVTMMFWYRQQPGQSLTLIATANQGSEATYESGFVIDKFPISRPNLTFSTLTVSNMSPEDSSIYLCSVEELGTVANYGYTFGSGTRLTVV.

This clone was seen just once. This chain uses TRBV7-6 with TRBJ2-7, with D perhaps matching TRBD1 (6 bases). The CDR3 has 14 amino acids. Looked up from germline, CDR1 is SGHVS and CDR2 is FNYEAQ. V was cut by 2 bases and J by 2 bases, with 10 bases left in between. Written as DNA, the CDR3 is TGTGCCAGCAGCTTATCAGGACAGCCCTACGAGCAGTACTTC. Amino acid sequence: CASSLSGQPYEQYF.

This clone appeared once. This chain uses TRBV4-3 with TRBJ2-5; D might be TRBD2 (6 bases). This CDR3 is 14 amino acids long. V lost 4 bases to trimming and J lost 0 bases, with 9 bases between them. Germline values: CDR1 LGHNA, CDR2 YSLEER. CDR3 coding DNA: TGCGCCAGCAGCCTGGGACTTAACCAAGAGACCCAGTACTTC. Encoded protein: CASSLGLNQETQYF.

Here the CDR3 DNA reads TGTGCCAGCTCACCGGCGGCGGTGGGAGATAGCCACTATGGCTACACCTTC. It encodes CASSPAAVGDSHYGYTF. The chain carries TRBV18 and TRBJ1-2; no clear D gene. CDR1 and CDR2 from the germline V gene are KGHSH and LQKENI. The V end lost 3 bases, the J end lost 3 bases, and 20 bases lay between the germline ends. The CDR3 contains 17 residues.

The rearrangement links TRBV25-1 to TRBJ2-5; D gene unclear. The V gene lost 2 bases and the J gene lost 5 bases, with 3 bases spanning the gap. The CDR3 has 11 residues. Germline V gives CDR1 MGHDK, CDR2 SYGVNS. In nucleotides, the CDR3 is TGTGCCAGCAGTGAACTCGAGACCCAGTACTTC. Residues: CASSELETQYF.

The chain couples TRBV27 to TRBJ1-2; D is possibly TRBD1 (5 bases). Germline V gene lookup returns CDR1 MNHEY and CDR2 SMNVEV (reference sequence). The CDR3 length is 14 residues. The V end was cut by 4 bases, the J end by 3 bases, with 12 bases between. The chain's CDR3 is CASSYRGNYYGYTF. CDR3 nucleotide sequence: TGTGCCAGCAGTTATAGGGGTAATTACTATGGCTACACCTTC.

The chain carries TRBV7-2 and TRBJ2-1, with 7 bases that match TRBD1. V gave up 4 bases and J gave up 8 bases; unmatched junction bases: 11. There are 15 residues in the CDR3. The V gene's germline CDR1 is SGHTA and CDR2 FQGNSA. CDR3 amino acids: CASSSRTGLNHEQFF. The DNA for the CDR3 is TGTGCCAGCAGCTCCCGGACAGGCTTAAACCATGAGCAGTTCTTC.

This rearrangement joins TRBV2 to TRBJ2-3; TRBD2 aligns across 7 bases. Germline V gene sequence: CDR1 SNHLY, CDR2 FYNNEI. The CDR3 length is 13 residues. V was pared by 4 bases and J by 6 bases, with 4 bases of the junction left unmatched. The chain's CDR3 is CASSVGGGDTQYF. The CDR3 DNA reads as TGTGCCAGCAGTGTGGGGGGAGGGGATACGCAGTATTTT.

V usage is TRBV18 and J usage is TRBJ1-1; D not certain. Per the germline V gene, CDR1 is KGHSH and CDR2 is LQKENI. The CDR3 totals 14 residues. V shed 3 bases and J shed 1 base, with 9 bases lying between them. This CDR3 reads CASSPSRQNTEAFF. The CDR3, as DNA: TGTGCCAGCTCACCCTCACGACAGAACACTGAAGCTTTCTTT. Full variable domain (outside the CDR3, taken from reference TRBV18 and TRBJ1-1): NAGVMQNPRHLVRRRGQEARLRCSPMKGHSHVYWYRQLPEEGLKFMVYLQKENIIDESGMPKERFSAEFPKEGPSILRIQQVVRGDSAAYFCASSPSRQNTEAFFGQGTRLTVV.